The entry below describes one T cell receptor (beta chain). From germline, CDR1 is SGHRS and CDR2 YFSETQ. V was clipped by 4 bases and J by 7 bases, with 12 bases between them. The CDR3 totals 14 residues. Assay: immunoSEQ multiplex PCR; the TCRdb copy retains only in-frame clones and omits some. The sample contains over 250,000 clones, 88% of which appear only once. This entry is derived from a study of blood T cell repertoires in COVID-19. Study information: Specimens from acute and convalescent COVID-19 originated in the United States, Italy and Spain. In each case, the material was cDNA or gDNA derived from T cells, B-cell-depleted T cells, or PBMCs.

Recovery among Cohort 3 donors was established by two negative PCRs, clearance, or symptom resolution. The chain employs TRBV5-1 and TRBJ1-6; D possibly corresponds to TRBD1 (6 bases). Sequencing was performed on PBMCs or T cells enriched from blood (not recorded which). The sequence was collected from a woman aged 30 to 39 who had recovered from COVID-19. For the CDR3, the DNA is TGCGCCAGCAGCCGTACAGGGAACAATTCACCCCTCCACTTT. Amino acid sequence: CASSRTGNNSPLHF.